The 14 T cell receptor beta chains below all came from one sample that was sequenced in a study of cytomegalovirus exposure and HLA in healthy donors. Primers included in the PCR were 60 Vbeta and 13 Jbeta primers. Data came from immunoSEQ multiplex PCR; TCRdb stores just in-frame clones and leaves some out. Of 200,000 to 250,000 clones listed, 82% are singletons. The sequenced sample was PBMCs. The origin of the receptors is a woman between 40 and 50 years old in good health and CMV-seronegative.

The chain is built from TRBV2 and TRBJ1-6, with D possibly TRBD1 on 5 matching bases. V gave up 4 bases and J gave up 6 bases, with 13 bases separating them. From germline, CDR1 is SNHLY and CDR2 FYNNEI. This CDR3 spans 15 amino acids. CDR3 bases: TGTGCCAGCAGTGCGGGGGGTGTGGGTAATTCACCCCTCCACTTT. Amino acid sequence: CASSAGGVGNSPLHF.

CDR3 bases: TGTGCCAGCAGCTTTCTCAGACGGGGACAGGGCTTTTACAATGAGCAGTTCTTC. Translation gives CASSFLRRGQGFYNEQFF. The J gene is TRBJ2-1, the V gene TRBV5-6, with 9 bases matching TRBD1. CDR1 is SGHDT and CDR2 is YYEEEE in the germline V gene. V trimming: 2 bases; J trimming: 4 bases; junction bases outside the gene matches: 13. The CDR3 is 18 residues long.

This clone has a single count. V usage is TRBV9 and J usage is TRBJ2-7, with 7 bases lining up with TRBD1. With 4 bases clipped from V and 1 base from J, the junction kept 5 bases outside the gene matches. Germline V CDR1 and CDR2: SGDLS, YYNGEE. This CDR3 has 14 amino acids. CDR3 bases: TGTGCCAGCAGCTCCCAGACAGGGTCCTACGAGCAGTACTTC. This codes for CASSSQTGSYEQYF.

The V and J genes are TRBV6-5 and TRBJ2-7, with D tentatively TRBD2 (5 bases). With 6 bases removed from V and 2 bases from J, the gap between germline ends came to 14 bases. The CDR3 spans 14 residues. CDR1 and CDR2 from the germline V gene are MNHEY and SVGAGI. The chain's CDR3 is CASSEDSSAYEQYF. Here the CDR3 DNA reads TGTGCCAGCAGCGAGGACTCTTCAGCCTACGAGCAGTACTTC.

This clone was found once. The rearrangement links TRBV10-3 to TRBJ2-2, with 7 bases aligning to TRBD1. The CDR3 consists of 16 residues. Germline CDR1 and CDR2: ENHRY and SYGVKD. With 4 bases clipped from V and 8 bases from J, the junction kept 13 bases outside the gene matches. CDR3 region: CAISGNRDSISGELFF. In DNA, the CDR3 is TGTGCCATCAGTGGGAACCGGGACAGTATATCGGGGGAGCTGTTTTTT.

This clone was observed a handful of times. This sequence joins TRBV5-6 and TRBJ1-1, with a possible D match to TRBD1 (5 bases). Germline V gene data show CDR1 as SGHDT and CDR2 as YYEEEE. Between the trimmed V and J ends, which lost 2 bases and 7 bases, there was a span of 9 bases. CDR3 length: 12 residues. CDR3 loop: CASSFKTVEAFF. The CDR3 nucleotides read TGTGCCAGCAGCTTCAAGACAGTTGAAGCTTTCTTT.

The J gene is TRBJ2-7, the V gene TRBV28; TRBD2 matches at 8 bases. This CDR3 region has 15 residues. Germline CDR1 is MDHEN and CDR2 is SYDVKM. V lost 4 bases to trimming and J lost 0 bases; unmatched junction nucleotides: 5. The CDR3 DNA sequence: TGTGCCAGCAGTTATAGCGGGGCCAGCTCCTACGAGCAGTACTTC. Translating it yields CASSYSGASSYEQYF. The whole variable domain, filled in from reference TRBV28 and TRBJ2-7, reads DVKVTQSSRYLVKRTGEKVFLECVQDMDHENMFWYRQDPGLGLRLIYFSYDVKMKEKGDIPEGYSVSREKKERFSLILESASTNQTSMYLCASSYSGASSYEQYFGPGTRLTVT.

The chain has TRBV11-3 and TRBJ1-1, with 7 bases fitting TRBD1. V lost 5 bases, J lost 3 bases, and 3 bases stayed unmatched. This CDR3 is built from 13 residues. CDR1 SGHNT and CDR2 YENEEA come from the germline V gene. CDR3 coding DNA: TGTGCCAGCAGCCTCCAGGGGGACACTGAAGCTTTCTTT. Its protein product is CASSLQGDTEAFF.

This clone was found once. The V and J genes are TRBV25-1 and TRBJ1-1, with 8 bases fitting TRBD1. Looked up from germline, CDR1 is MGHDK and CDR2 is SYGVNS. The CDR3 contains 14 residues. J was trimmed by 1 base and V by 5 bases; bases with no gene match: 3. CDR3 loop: CASSIGTGNTEAFF. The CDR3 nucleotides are TGTGCCAGCAGTATCGGGACAGGGAACACTGAAGCTTTCTTT.

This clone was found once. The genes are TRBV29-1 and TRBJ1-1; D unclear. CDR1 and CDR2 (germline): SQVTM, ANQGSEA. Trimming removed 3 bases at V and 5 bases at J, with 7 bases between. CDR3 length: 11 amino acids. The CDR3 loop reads CSVDRGTEAFF. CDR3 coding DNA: TGCAGCGTTGACAGAGGTACTGAAGCTTTCTTT.

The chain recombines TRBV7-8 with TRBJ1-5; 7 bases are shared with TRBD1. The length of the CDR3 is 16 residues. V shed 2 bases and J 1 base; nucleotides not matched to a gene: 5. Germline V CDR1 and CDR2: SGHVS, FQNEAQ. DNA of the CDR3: TGTGCCAGCAGCTTATGGGACAGAGGGAGCAATCAGCCCCAGCATTTT. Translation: CASSLWDRGSNQPQHF.

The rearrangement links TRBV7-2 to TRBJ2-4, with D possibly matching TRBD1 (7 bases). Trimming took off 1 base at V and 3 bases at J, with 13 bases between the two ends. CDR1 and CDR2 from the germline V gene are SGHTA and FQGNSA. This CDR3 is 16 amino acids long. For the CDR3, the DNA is TGTGCCAGCAGCTTAGACCCAGGGGGAGGCAAAAACATTCAGTACTTC. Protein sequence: CASSLDPGGGKNIQYF.

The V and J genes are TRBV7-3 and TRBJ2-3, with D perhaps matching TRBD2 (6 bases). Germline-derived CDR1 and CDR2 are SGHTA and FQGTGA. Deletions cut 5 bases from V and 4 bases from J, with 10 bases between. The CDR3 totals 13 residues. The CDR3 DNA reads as TGTGCCAGCAGCCCCGGGGGACCAGATACGCAGTATTTT. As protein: CASSPGGPDTQYF. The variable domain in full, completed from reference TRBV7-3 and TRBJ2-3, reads GAGVSQTPSNKVTEKGKYVELRCDPISGHTALYWYRQSLGQGPEFLIYFQGTGAADDSGLPNDRFFAVRPEGSVSTLKIQRTERGDSAVYLCASSPGGPDTQYFGPGTRLTVL.

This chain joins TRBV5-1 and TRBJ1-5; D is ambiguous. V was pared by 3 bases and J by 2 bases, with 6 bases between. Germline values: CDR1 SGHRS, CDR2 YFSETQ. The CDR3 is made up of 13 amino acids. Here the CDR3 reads CASSWEGNQPQHF. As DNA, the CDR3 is TGCGCCAGCAGCTGGGAGGGCAATCAGCCCCAGCATTTT.